This T cell receptor beta chain came from a study of T cell repertoires in cytomegalovirus infection (dated by TCRdb to between 2018 and 2020). Describing the broader study: The peptide stimulations were aimed at well-studied HLA-B-restricted epitopes as well as recently identified HLA-C-restricted CMV epitopes, whose presentation resists viral immunomodulation. Donor HLA type was relevant to the analysis, as public TCR beta signatures indicated carriage of CMV infection together with the matching HLA type. General findings and caveats noted by the study authors: Cumulative frequency of public TCR beta family members discriminated carriers of CMV infection plus the relevant HLA type in this cohort and an independent 352-donor cohort. In the ex vivo response, HLA-C-restricted CMV-specific TCR beta clonotypes were dominant, and in two of eight donors the single most frequent clonotype came from this HLA-C-restricted group.

CDR1 and CDR2 are read off the germline V gene as WSHSY and SAAADI. The CDR3 starts with the cysteine, ends with the phenylalanine, and has 14 residues. Only CDR3 DNA remains: 42 bases, in frame from the first base. The V end loses 6 bases and the J end loses 5 bases, and a stretch of 17 bases separates them. The meaning of the sample's treatment or condition label: in vitro stimulation with specific CMV peptide epitopes to enrich CMV-specific T cells. The sample was run on an Illumina HiSeq 1500. In TCRdb, the public reads were trimmed at Q25 with fastp and aligned with MiXCR, with productive beta chains retained. For every CDR3 protein sequence, its rows merge into one entry that carries the most common genes and DNA. The sample table holds roughly 800,000 distinct CDR3 sequences, of which about 28% were seen once. The ten largest clones take up less than 15% of the sample. As to this clonotype: The target of this receptor is not known. Base qualities are not at hand, and no much larger clone is one base apart.

Material: cultured CD8+ T cells from PBMCs, obtained from culture after CMV antigen stimulation. The V and J segments used are TRBV10-2 and TRBJ2-7; a tentative D match to TRBD1 spans 5 bases. This clonotype originated in a human donor in good health (CMV status not recorded). Some clones in this sample may be carry-over from other donors' samples. In nucleotides, the sequence is TGCGCCAGCAGCCGTGGGTCTCAGGGCCACGAGCAGTACTTC. Translated, it reads CASSRGSQGHEQYF.